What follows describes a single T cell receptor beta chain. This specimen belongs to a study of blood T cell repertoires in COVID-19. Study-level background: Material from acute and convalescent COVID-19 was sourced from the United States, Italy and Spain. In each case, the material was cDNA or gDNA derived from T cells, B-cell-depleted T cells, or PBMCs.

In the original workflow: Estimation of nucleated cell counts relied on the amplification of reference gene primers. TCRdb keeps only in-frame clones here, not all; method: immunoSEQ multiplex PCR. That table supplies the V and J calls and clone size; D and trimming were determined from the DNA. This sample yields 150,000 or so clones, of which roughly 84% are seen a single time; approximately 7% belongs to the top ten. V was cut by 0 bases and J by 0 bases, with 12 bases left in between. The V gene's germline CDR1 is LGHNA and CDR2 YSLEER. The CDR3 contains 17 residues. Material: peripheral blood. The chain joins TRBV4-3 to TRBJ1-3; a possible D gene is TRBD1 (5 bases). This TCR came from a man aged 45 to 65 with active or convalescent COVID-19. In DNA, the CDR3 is TGCGCCAGCAGCCAAGATCGGCCAGGGTTCTCTGGAAACACCATATATTTT. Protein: CASSQDRPGFSGNTIYF.